The rows below give T cell receptor beta chains drawn from one sample of a study of T cell responses to AZD1222 COVID-19 vaccine. The table came from immunoSEQ multiplex PCR; TCRdb's copy has only in-frame clones and leaves some out. The data hold 75,000 to 100,000 clones, with 70% to 90% observed a single time. Sequencing used peripheral blood, obtained on day 0 of AZD1222 vaccination. The receptor set was obtained from an adult in good health. CDR3s include the opening cysteine and the closing phenylalanine or tryptophan. Fields, in order: CDR3 length, J gene, D gene, V gene, clone size, CDR3 protein, CDR3 DNA. The D gene is left open where the match is weak. Size values are once, few and many counts, or a class for expanded clones, and some rows have none.

17 TRBJ1-1 - TRBV24-1 - CATSDPSASALNTEAFF TGTGCCACCAGTGATCCCTCGGCGTCGGCATTGAACACTGAAGCTTTCTTT
16 TRBJ2-2 - TRBV7-3 - CASSLNAPTNTGELFF TGTGCCAGCAGCTTAAATGCGCCGACGAACACCGGGGAGCTGTTTTTT
15 TRBJ1-3 - TRBV25-1 many CASSLTEGAGNTIYF TGTGCCAGCAGCCTAACCGAGGGAGCCGGAAACACCATATATTTT
13 TRBJ1-1 - TRBV9 - CASSVGLSTEAFF TGTGCCAGCAGCGTTGGCCTGAGCACTGAAGCTTTCTTT
15 TRBJ2-1 - TRBV6-2/TRBV6-3 few CASSYRRGIQGEQFF TGTGCCAGCAGTTACCGGCGGGGGATACAGGGAGAGCAGTTCTTC
17 TRBJ1-2 - TRBV5-4 - CASSLGTGLTTNYGYTF TGTGCCAGCAGCTTGGGAACAGGGCTTACAACTAACTATGGCTACACCTTC
14 TRBJ1-1 - TRBV12-5 - CASGLGGPAFEAFF TGTGCTAGTGGTTTGGGCGGGCCCGCGTTTGAAGCTTTCTTT
12 TRBJ2-7 TRBD1 TRBV2 many CASSVTGDEQYF TGTGCCAGCAGCGTGACAGGGGACGAGCAGTACTTC
13 TRBJ1-2 - TRBV30 - CAWSVHGNYGYTF TGTGCCTGGAGTGTACATGGGAACTATGGCTACACCTTC
16 TRBJ2-1 TRBD1 TRBV7-9 - CASSLARGLIHNEQFF TGTGCCAGCAGCTTAGCGAGGGGGCTTATCCACAATGAGCAGTTCTTC
14 TRBJ2-1 TRBD2 TRBV7-2 - CASSWAGGPYEQFF TGTGCCAGCAGCTGGGCGGGGGGGCCTTATGAGCAGTTCTTC
14 TRBJ1-5 - TRBV9 - CASSVGGGNQPQHF TGTGCCAGCAGCGTAGGGGGAGGCAATCAGCCCCAGCATTTT
10 TRBJ2-5 - TRBV2 - CASSERTQYF TGTGCCAGCAGCGAAAGGACCCAGTACTTC
15 TRBJ2-3 TRBD1 TRBV24-1 few CATSDRDRGTDTQYF TGTGCCACCAGTGACCGGGACAGGGGTACAGATACGCAGTATTTT
13 TRBJ2-7 - TRBV5-1 once CASSKMGPYEQYF TGCGCCAGCAGCAAAATGGGGCCCTACGAGCAGTACTTC
15 TRBJ2-1 - TRBV5-1 - CASSREAGWRNEQFF TGCGCCAGCAGCCGAGAGGCAGGGTGGAGGAATGAGCAGTTCTTC
14 TRBJ2-5 TRBD1 TRBV6-5 - CASSYSGQQETQYF TGTGCCAGCAGTTATTCGGGACAGCAAGAGACCCAGTACTTC
15 TRBJ1-2 - TRBV19 - CASSIDGQGHYGYTF TGTGCCAGTAGTATAGATGGGCAGGGCCACTATGGCTACACCTTC
14 TRBJ2-7 - TRBV15 - CATSVRTGTYEQYF TGTGCCACCAGCGTTCGGACGGGTACCTACGAGCAGTACTTC
14 TRBJ2-3 TRBD1 TRBV5-4 - CASSSQGQGDTQYF TGTGCCAGCAGCTCACAGGGGCAGGGAGATACGCAGTATTTT
14 TRBJ1-1 - TRBV6-5 - CASSQVHRKTEAFF TGTGCCAGCAGCCAAGTACACAGAAAAACTGAAGCTTTCTTT
16 TRBJ2-1 TRBD2 TRBV3-1/TRBV3-2 - CASTPSERGVYNEQFF TGTGCCAGCACTCCCTCCGAGCGGGGGGTATACAATGAGCAGTTCTTC
14 TRBJ1-5 - TRBV28 - CASSLGQFNQPQHF TGTGCCAGCAGTTTAGGACAGTTTAATCAGCCCCAGCATTTT
15 TRBJ2-7 TRBD2 TRBV5-4 - CASSSQSGTSYEQYF TGTGCCAGCAGCTCCCAGAGCGGGACCTCCTACGAGCAGTACTTC
13 TRBJ1-5 - TRBV6-5 few CASSYSPGQPQHF TGTGCCAGCAGTTACTCCCCAGGGCAGCCCCAGCATTTT
15 TRBJ1-3 - TRBV9 - CASSVEALWGNTIYF TGTGCCAGCAGCGTAGAGGCTTTGTGGGGAAACACCATATATTTT
14 TRBJ2-3 - TRBV10-3 - CAISGGDSTDTQYF TGTGCCATCAGCGGGGGCGATAGCACAGATACGCAGTATTTT
14 TRBJ1-5 - TRBV10-3 - CAISLAPAGEPQHF TGTGCCATCAGCCTAGCCCCGGCGGGGGAGCCCCAGCATTTT
18 TRBJ2-3 - TRBV3-1/TRBV3-2 - CASSQDPPGAHSTDTQYF TGTGCCAGCAGCCAAGATCCCCCGGGAGCCCATAGCACAGATACGCAGTATTTT
16 TRBJ2-3 - TRBV11-3 - CASSLSSEGETDTQYF TGTGCCAGCAGCTTATCCTCCGAGGGGGAAACAGATACGCAGTATTTT
16 TRBJ1-1 - TRBV7-2 - CASSLAYHSGNTEAFF TGTGCCAGCAGCTTAGCGTATCACTCCGGGAACACTGAAGCTTTCTTT
14 TRBJ1-6 - TRBV5-5 - CASSSVTVGSPLHF TGTGCCAGCAGCTCGGTTACAGTAGGATCACCCCTCCACTTT
19 TRBJ2-2 - TRBV7-3 once CASSPPGGRGGPSTGELFF TGTGCCAGCAGCCCCCCGGGGGGTAGGGGGGGCCCCAGCACCGGGGAGCTGTTTTTT
17 TRBJ2-6 TRBD2 TRBV7-2 once CASSLSGGAYGANVLTF TGTGCCAGCAGCTTAAGCGGGGGGGCCTATGGGGCCAACGTCCTGACTTTC
14 TRBJ1-1 TRBD1 TRBV11-1 - CASSRQGPNTEAFF TGTGCCAGCAGCCGACAGGGCCCGAACACTGAAGCTTTCTTT
15 TRBJ1-4 - TRBV11-3 - CASSSGGRTNEKLFF TGTGCCAGCAGCTCCGGAGGTCGCACTAATGAAAAACTGTTTTTT
16 TRBJ2-2 TRBD1 TRBV10-3 few CAIRPRGQGNTGELFF TGTGCCATCAGGCCGAGGGGGCAGGGGAACACCGGGGAGCTGTTTTTT
13 TRBJ2-3 TRBD2 TRBV30 few CAWSGGGTDTQYF TGTGCCTGGAGCGGGGGGGGCACAGATACGCAGTATTTT
15 TRBJ2-1 TRBD1 TRBV5-1 - CASTPPGQGASEQFF TGCGCCAGCACTCCCCCGGGACAGGGGGCGTCTGAGCAGTTCTTC
13 TRBJ1-4 - TRBV10-2 - CASSRGPNEKLFF TGCGCCAGCAGCCGGGGTCCGAATGAAAAACTGTTTTTT
16 TRBJ2-2 TRBD2 TRBV3-1/TRBV3-2 - CASSQRAGLNTGELFF TGTGCCAGCAGCCAAAGAGCGGGGCTGAACACCGGGGAGCTGTTTTTT
16 TRBJ1-6 - TRBV10-1 - CASPVVTPRSDSPLHF TGCGCCAGCCCAGTGGTGACTCCGAGATCAGATTCACCCCTCCACTTT
16 TRBJ2-1 TRBD2 TRBV2 - CASRPGGLAGYNEQFF TGTGCCAGCAGGCCAGGGGGACTAGCGGGCTACAATGAGCAGTTCTTC
16 TRBJ1-4 - TRBV4-1 - CASSQAQGTTNEKLFF TGCGCCAGCAGCCAAGCGCAGGGAACAACTAATGAAAAACTGTTTTTT
14 TRBJ2-5 TRBD1 TRBV29-1 - CSARARTGQETQYF TGCAGCGCCCGCGCCCGGACAGGGCAAGAGACCCAGTACTTC
14 TRBJ2-2 - TRBV11-3 - CASSLAYNTGELFF TGTGCCAGCAGCTTAGCGTACAACACCGGGGAGCTGTTTTTT
11 TRBJ1-2 - TRBV6-4 - CASRGVYGYTF TGTGCCAGCCGCGGAGTTTATGGCTACACCTTC
15 TRBJ1-1 - TRBV9 - CASSRRHTENTEAFF TGTGCCAGCAGTCGGAGGCACACGGAGAACACTGAAGCTTTCTTT
17 TRBJ2-2 - TRBV11-2 - CASSLLAGRFNTGELFF TGTGCCAGCAGCCTATTGGCAGGAAGATTTAACACCGGGGAGCTGTTTTTT
17 TRBJ2-1 TRBD1 TRBV6-4 - CASSARGLARVQNEQFF TGTGCCAGCAGTGCCAGGGGGCTAGCACGGGTACAGAATGAGCAGTTCTTC
16 TRBJ2-1 - TRBV4-3 - CASSQDMARRSNEQFF TGCGCCAGCAGCCAAGATATGGCCCGGCGGTCCAATGAGCAGTTCTTC
12 TRBJ2-7 - TRBV14 - CASSHHSYEQYF TGTGCCAGCAGCCACCACTCCTACGAGCAGTACTTC
16 TRBJ1-1 - TRBV6-2/TRBV6-3 - CASSYYGDGLNTEAFF TGTGCCAGCAGTTACTACGGGGACGGCTTGAACACTGAAGCTTTCTTT